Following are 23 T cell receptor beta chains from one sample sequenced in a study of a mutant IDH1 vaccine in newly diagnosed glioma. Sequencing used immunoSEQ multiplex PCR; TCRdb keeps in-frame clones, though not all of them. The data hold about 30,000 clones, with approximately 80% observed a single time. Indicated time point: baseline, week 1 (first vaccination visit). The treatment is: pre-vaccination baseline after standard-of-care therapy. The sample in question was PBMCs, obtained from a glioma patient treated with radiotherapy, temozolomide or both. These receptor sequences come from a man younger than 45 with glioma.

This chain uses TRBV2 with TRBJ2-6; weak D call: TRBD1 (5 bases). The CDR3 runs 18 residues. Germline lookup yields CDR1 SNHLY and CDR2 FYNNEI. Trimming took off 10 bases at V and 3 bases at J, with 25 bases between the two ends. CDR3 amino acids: CATTPFWQGESGANVLTF. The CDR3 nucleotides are TGTGCCACCACCCCTTTTTGGCAGGGTGAAAGTGGGGCCAACGTCCTGACTTTC.

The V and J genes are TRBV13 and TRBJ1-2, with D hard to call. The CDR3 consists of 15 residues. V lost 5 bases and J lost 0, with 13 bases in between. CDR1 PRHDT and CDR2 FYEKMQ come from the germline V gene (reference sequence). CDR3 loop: CASSPGRLANYGYTF. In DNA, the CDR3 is TGTGCCAGCAGCCCAGGAAGATTAGCTAACTATGGCTACACCTTC. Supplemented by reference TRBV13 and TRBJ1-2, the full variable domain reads AAGVIQSPRHLIKEKRETATLKCYPIPRHDTVYWYQQGPGQDPQFLISFYEKMQSDKGSIPDRFSAQQFSDYHSELNMSSLELGDSALYFCASSPGRLANYGYTFGSGTRLTVV.

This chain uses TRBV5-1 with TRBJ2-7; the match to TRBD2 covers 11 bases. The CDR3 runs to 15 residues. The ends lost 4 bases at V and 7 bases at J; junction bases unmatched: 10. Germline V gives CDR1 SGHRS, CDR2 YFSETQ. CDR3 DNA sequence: TGCGCCAGCAGCCCCAGTCTAGCGGGAGGTGTTGAGCAGTACTTC. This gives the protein CASSPSLAGGVEQYF.

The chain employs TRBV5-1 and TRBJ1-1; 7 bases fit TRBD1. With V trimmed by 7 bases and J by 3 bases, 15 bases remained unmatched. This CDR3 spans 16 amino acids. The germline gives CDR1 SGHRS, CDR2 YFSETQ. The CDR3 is CASLPGTAWGDTEAFF. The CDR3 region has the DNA TGCGCCAGCTTACCCGGGACAGCTTGGGGCGACACTGAAGCTTTCTTT.

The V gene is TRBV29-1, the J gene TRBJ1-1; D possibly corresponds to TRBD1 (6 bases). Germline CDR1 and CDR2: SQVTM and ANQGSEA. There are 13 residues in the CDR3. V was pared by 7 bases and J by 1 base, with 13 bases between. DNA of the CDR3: TGCAGCGGAGGACCGACAGGGAACACTGAAGCTTTCTTT. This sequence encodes CSGGPTGNTEAFF.

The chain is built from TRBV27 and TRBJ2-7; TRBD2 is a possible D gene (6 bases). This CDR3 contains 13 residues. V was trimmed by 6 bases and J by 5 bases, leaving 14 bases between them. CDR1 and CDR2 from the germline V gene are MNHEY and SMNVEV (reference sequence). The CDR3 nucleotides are TGTGCCAGCAGCCTCCGGAGGGGTGACGAGCAGTACTTC. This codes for CASSLRRGDEQYF.

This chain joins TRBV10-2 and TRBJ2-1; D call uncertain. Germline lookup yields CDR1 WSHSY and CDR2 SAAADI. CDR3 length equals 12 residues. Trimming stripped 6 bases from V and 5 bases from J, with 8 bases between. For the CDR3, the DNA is TGCGCCAGCAGCCCAGCGAACAATGAGCAGTTCTTC. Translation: CASSPANNEQFF.

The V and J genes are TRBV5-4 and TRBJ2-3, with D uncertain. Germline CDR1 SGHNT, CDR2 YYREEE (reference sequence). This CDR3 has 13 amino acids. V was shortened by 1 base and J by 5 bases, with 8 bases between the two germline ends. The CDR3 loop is CASSLYFVDTQYF. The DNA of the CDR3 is TGTGCCAGCAGCTTGTATTTCGTAGATACGCAGTATTTT.

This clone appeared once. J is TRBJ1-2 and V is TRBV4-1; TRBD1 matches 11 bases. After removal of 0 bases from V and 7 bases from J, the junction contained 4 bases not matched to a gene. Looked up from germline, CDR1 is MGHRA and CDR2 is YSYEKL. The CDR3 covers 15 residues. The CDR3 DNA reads TGCGCCAGCAGCCAAGACGGACAGGGGGCAATTGGCTACACCTTC. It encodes CASSQDGQGAIGYTF.

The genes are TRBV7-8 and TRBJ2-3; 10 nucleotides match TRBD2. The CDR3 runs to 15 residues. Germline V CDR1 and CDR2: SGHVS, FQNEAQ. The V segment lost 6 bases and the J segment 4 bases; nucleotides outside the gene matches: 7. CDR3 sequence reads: CASSQTGLAPDTQYF. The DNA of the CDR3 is TGTGCCAGCAGTCAAACGGGACTAGCGCCAGATACGCAGTATTTT. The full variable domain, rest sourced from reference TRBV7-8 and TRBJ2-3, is GAGVSQSPRYKVAKRGQDVALRCDPISGHVSLFWYQQALGQGPEFLTYFQNEAQLDKSGLPSDRFFAERPEGSVSTLKIQRTQQEDSAVYLCASSQTGLAPDTQYFGPGTRLTVL.

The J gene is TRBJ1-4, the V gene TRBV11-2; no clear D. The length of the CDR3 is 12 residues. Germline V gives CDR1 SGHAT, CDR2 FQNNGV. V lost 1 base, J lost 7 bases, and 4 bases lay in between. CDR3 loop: CASSLAFEKLFF. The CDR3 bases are TGTGCCAGCAGCTTAGCCTTTGAAAAACTGTTTTTT.

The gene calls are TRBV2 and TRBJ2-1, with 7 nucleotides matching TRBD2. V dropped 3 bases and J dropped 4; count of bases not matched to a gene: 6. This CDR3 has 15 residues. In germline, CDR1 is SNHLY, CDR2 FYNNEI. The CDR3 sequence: CASSDPLAEYNEQFF. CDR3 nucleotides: TGTGCCAGCAGTGATCCTCTAGCGGAGTACAATGAGCAGTTCTTC.

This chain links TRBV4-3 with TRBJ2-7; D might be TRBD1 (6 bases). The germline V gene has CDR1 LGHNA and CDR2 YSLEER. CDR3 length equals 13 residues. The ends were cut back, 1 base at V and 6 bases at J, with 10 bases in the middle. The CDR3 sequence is CASSQGTATEQYF. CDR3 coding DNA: TGCGCCAGCAGCCAAGGGACAGCTACCGAGCAGTACTTC.

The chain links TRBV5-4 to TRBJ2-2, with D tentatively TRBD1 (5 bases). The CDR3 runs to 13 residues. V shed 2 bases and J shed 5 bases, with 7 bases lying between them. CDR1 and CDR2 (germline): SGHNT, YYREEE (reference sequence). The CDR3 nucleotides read TGTGCCAGCAGCTTTGGGGCGACCGGGGAGCTGTTTTTT. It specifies CASSFGATGELFF.

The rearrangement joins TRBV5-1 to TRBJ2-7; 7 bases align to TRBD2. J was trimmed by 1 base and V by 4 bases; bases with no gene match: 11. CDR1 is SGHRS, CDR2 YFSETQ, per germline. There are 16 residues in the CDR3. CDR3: CASSPLVAGASYEQYF. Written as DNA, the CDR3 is TGCGCCAGCAGCCCTTTAGTTGCGGGAGCTTCCTACGAGCAGTACTTC. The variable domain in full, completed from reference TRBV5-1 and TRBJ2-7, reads KAGVTQTPRYLIKTRGQQVTLSCSPISGHRSVSWYQQTPGQGLQFLFEYFSETQRNKGNFPGRFSGRQFSNSRSEMNVSTLELGDSALYLCASSPLVAGASYEQYFGPGTRLTVT.

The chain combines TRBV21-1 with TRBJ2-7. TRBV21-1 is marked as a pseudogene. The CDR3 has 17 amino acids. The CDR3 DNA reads TGTGCCAGCAGCAACCCTCCCCTTTACGGCCGAACCTACGAGCAGTACTTC. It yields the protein CASSNPPLYGRTYEQYF.

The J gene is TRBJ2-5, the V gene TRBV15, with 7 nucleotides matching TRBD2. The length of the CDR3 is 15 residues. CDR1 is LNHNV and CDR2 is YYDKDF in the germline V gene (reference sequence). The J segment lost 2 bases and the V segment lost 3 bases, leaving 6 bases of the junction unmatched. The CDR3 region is CATSSDRTRQETQYF. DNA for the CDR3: TGTGCCACCAGCAGTGATAGGACTAGACAAGAGACCCAGTACTTC. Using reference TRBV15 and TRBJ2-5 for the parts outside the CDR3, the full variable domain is DAMVIQNPRYQVTQFGKPVTLSCSQTLNHNVMYWYQQKSSQAPKLLFHYYDKDFNNEADTPDNFQSRRPNTSFCFLDIRSPGLGDTAMYLCATSSDRTRQETQYFGPGTRLLVL.

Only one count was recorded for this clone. CDR3 nucleotides: TGTGCCAGCAGCTTGGGACAGTCCTACGAGCAGTACTTC. The encoded protein is CASSLGQSYEQYF. The V call is TRBV5-4, the J call TRBJ2-7; D possibly corresponds to TRBD1 (5 bases). Germline-derived CDR1 and CDR2 are SGHNT and YYREEE (reference sequence). This CDR3 spans 13 amino acids. V lost 0 bases to trimming and J lost 1 base, with 5 bases between them.

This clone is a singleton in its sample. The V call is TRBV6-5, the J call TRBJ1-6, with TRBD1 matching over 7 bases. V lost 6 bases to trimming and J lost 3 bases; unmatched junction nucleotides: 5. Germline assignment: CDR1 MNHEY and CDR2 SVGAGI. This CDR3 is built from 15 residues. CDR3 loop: CASSSTGYYNSPLHF. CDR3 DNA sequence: TGTGCCAGCAGCTCGACAGGGTACTATAATTCACCCCTCCACTTT.

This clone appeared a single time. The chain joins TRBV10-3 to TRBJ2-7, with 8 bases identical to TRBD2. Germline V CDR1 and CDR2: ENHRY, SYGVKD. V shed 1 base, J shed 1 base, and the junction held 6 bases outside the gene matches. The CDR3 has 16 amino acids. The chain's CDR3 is CAISELTGGQSYEQYF. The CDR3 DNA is TGTGCCATCAGTGAGTTGACGGGGGGGCAATCCTACGAGCAGTACTTC.

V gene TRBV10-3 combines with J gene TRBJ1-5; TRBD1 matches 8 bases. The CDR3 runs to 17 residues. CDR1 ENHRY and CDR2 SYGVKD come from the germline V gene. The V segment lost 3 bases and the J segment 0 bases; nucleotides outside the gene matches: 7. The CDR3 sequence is CAISDYDRGYSNQPQHF. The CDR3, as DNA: TGTGCCATCAGTGATTATGACAGGGGATATAGCAATCAGCCCCAGCATTTT.

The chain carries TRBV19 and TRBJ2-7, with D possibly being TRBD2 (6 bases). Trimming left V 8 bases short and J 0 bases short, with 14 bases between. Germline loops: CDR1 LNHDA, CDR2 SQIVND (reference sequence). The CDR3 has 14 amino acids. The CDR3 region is CASSGDVSSYEQYF. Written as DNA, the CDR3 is TGTGCCAGTTCGGGGGACGTTAGCTCCTACGAGCAGTACTTC.

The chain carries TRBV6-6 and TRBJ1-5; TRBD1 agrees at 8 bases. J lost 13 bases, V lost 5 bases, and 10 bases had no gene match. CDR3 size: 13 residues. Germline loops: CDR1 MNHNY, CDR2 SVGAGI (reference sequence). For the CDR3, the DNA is TGTGCCAGCAGTACCGGGACAGGTAGTTTGCAGCATTTT. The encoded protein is CASSTGTGSLQHF.